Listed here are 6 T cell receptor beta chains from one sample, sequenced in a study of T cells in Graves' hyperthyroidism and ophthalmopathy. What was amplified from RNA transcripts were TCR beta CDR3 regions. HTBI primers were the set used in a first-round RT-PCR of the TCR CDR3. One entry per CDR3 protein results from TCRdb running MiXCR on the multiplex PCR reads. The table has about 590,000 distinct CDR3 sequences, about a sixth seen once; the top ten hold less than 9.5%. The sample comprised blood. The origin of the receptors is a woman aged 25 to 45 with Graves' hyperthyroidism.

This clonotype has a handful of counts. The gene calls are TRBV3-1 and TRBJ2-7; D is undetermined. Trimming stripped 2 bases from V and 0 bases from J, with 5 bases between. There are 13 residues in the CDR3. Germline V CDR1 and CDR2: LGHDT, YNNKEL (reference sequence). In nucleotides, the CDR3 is TGTGCCAGCAGCCAACCTTACTCCTACGAGCAGTACTTC. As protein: CASSQPYSYEQYF.

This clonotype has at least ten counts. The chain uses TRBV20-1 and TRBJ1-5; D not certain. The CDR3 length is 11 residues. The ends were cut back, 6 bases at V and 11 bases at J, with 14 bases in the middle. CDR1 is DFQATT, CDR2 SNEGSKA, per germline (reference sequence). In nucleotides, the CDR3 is TGCAGTGCACCTGAAAACGCGGCCCAGCATTTT. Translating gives CSAPENAAQHF.

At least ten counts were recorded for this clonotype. As DNA, the CDR3 is TGTGCCAGCAGCGCTCCGGTAGGCAGGGCCTCAGGGACTGAAGCTTTCTTT. As protein: CASSAPVGRASGTEAFF. The chain carries TRBV2 and TRBJ1-1; maybe TRBD1 (5 bases). V shed 6 bases and J shed 5 bases, with 25 bases lying between them. Germline CDR1 and CDR2: SNHLY and FYNNEI. The CDR3 runs 17 residues.

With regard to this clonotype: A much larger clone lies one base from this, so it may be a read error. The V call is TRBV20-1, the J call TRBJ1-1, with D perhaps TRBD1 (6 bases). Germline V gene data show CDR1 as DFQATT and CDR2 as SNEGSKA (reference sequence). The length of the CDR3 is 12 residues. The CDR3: CSAAFRGTEALF. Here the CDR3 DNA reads TGCAGTGCTGCCTTCAGGGGCACTGAAGCTCTCTTT.

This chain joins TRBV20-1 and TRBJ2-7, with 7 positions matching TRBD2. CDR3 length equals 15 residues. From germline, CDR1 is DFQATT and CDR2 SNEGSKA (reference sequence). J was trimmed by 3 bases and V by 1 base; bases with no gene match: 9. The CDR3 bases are TGCAGTGCTAGAGTACCGGGGGTAGCGGGCTACGAGCAGTACTTC. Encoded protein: CSARVPGVAGYEQYF.

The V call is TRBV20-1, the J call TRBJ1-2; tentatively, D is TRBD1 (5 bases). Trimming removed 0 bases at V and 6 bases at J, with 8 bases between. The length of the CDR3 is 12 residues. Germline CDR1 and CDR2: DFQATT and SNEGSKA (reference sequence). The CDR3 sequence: CSARDGGNGYTF. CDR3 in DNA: TGCAGTGCTAGAGATGGGGGAAATGGCTACACCTTC.